One sample yielded the 22 T cell receptor beta chains listed below, sequenced in a study of Ad26.COV2.S vaccination and SARS-CoV-2 variants (dated by TCRdb to the early 2020s). Receptor libraries were prepared by the immunoSEQ multiplex PCR assay. TCRdb stores this immuneACCESS table with in-frame sequences only. Part of the clones is absent; in the studies checked, under half of the shortfall reflects unresolved V genes, and no reason is known for the rest. Across this sample there are 380,000 or so clones, with under 90% seen only once. Around 7.3% of the sample is held by the ten biggest clonotypes. The treatment or condition label here, explained by the study, means: 15 to 20 received Ad26.COV2.S at low or high dose, single or two shots; 5 received placebo; per-sample allocation not given. Repertoires of vaccine and placebo recipients were sequenced from samples taken on day 63 after the first injection.

This sample comprised peripheral blood, obtained in a trial of Ad26.COV2.S vaccine versus placebo. Receptor source: a person aged 18-60 years who received the Ad26.COV2.S COVID-19 vaccine or a placebo.

The chain links TRBV9 to TRBJ2-3; D is uncertain. CDR3 length: 12 residues. CDR1 and CDR2 from the germline V gene are SGDLS and YYNGEE. V dropped 3 bases and J dropped 5 bases, with 7 bases sitting between them. In nucleotides, the CDR3 is TGTGCCAGCAGCGGAGAGCGAGATACGCAGTATTTT. Translation: CASSGERDTQYF.

The rearrangement joins TRBV3-1 (or the pseudogene TRBV3-2) to TRBJ1-6; TRBD1 might be the D (6 bases). Germline CDR1 and CDR2: LGHDT and YNNKEL (reference sequence). This CDR3 comprises 14 residues. Trimming shortened V by 0 bases and J by 9 bases, and 9 bases separated the two germline ends. CDR3 bases: TGTGCCAGCAGCCAAGATCGGGGGCGTTCACCCCTCCACTTT. The encoded protein is CASSQDRGRSPLHF.

The V gene is TRBV6-1, the J gene TRBJ2-7; D may be TRBD1 or TRBD2 (6 bases each). Germline CDR1 and CDR2: MNHNS and SASEGT. V lost 1 base and J lost 0, with 13 bases in between. The CDR3 sequence is 16 residues long. CDR3 DNA: TGTGCCAGCAGTGAAGGGGTAGCGGACAGCTCCTACGAGCAGTACTTC. Translating it yields CASSEGVADSSYEQYF.

This chain joins TRBV6-1 and TRBJ2-7; D unclear. V lost 1 base and J 5 bases, leaving 3 bases between the germline ends. From germline, CDR1 is MNHNS and CDR2 SASEGT. This CDR3 comprises 11 residues. The CDR3 bases are TGTGCCAGCAGTGAAGGCCACGAGCAGTACTTC. This encodes CASSEGHEQYF.

The chain recombines TRBV5-1 with TRBJ2-1; D not certain. The germline V gene encodes CDR1 SGHRS and CDR2 YFSETQ. With 0 bases removed from V and 15 bases from J, the gap between germline ends came to 13 bases. The CDR3 sequence is 12 residues long. The CDR3 reads CASSLDPRWLFF. The DNA of the CDR3 is TGCGCCAGCAGCTTGGATCCCCGGTGGCTGTTCTTC. The complete variable domain, with remaining parts taken from reference TRBV5-1 and TRBJ2-1, reads KAGVTQTPRYLIKTRGQQVTLSCSPISGHRSVSWYQQTPGQGLQFLFEYFSETQRNKGNFPGRFSGRQFSNSRSEMNVSTLELGDSALYLCASSLDPRWLFFGPGTRLTVL.

A single count supports this clone. This rearrangement joins TRBV12-5 to TRBJ2-7; weak D call: TRBD2 (5 bases). Germline V CDR1 and CDR2: LGHNT, FRNRAP. The length of the CDR3 is 15 residues. V was pared by 3 bases and J by 3 bases, with 15 bases between. The chain's CDR3 is CASGFSGSPYYEQYF. Written as DNA, the CDR3 is TGTGCTAGTGGTTTTTCGGGGTCACCTTACTACGAGCAGTACTTC.

The chain joins TRBV3-1 (or the pseudogene TRBV3-2) to TRBJ1-5; D uncertain. Germline CDR1 is LGHDT and CDR2 is YNNKEL (reference sequence). This CDR3 contains 15 residues. Trimming removed 0 bases at V and 5 bases at J, with 11 bases between. CDR3 DNA sequence: TGTGCCAGCAGCCAAGACTGGGCAGAGGATCAGCCCCAGCATTTT. Amino acids: CASSQDWAEDQPQHF.

The chain links TRBV19 to TRBJ1-1; 10 bases map to TRBD1. CDR3 length: 17 amino acids. V was clipped by 4 bases and J by 3 bases; unmatched bases: 11. The germline gives CDR1 LNHDA, CDR2 SQIVND (reference sequence). The DNA for the CDR3 is TGTGCCAGTAGTAATCTGGGACAGGGGATTCCCCACACTGAAGCTTTCTTT. It translates to CASSNLGQGIPHTEAFF.

The J gene is TRBJ2-7, the V gene TRBV4-1; 11 nucleotides match TRBD2. This CDR3 has 16 residues. With V trimmed by 4 bases and J by 2 bases, 7 bases remained unmatched. Per germline, CDR1 MGHRA and CDR2 YSYEKL. The CDR3 DNA reads TGCGCCAGCAGCCCCGGGACTAGCGGCCCGCCCTACGAGCAGTACTTC. Protein product: CASSPGTSGPPYEQYF.

The chain joins TRBV7-2 to TRBJ2-1; no clear D. Germline CDR1 is SGHTA and CDR2 is FQGNSA. This CDR3 has 14 residues. V gave up 1 base and J gave up 8 bases, with 12 bases separating them. The CDR3 region is CASSLETSSYEQFF. The CDR3 nucleotides read TGTGCCAGCAGCTTAGAGACGTCATCCTATGAGCAGTTCTTC.

This chain connects TRBV30 to TRBJ1-6, with D perhaps matching TRBD1 (5 bases). This CDR3 has 14 amino acids. The germline V gene encodes CDR1 GTSNPN and CDR2 SVGIG (reference sequence). Trimming removed 7 bases from V and 0 bases from J, with 10 bases in between. The CDR3 coding sequence is TGTGCCTTGACAGCAAGCTCCTATAATTCACCCCTCCACTTT. This encodes CALTASSYNSPLHF.

This clone was observed many times. This chain joins TRBV11-3 and TRBJ1-3; D unclear. This CDR3 contains 15 residues. V was cut by 1 base and J by 2 bases, with 9 bases left in between. Germline values: CDR1 SGHNT, CDR2 YENEEA. The CDR3 DNA follows: TGTGCCAGCAGCTTAGGCGGCAGTCCTGGAAACACCATATATTTT. Encoded protein: CASSLGGSPGNTIYF.

This chain connects TRBV7-6 to TRBJ1-2, with D maybe TRBD1 (6 bases). The CDR3 has 14 amino acids. V was cut by 2 bases and J by 4 bases, with 11 bases left in between. Germline V gene lookup returns CDR1 SGHVS and CDR2 FNYEAQ. CDR3 region: CASSLQGGIYGYTF. Written as DNA, the CDR3 is TGTGCCAGCAGCTTACAAGGGGGGATCTATGGCTACACCTTC.

V is TRBV6-2 or TRBV6-3 and J is TRBJ2-7; no reliable D call. CDR1 MNHEY and CDR2 SVGEGT come from the germline V gene. V shed 2 bases and J shed 5 bases, with 22 bases lying between them. The CDR3 is 17 residues long. The CDR3 bases are TGTGCCAGCAGTTACCCCCTGTCGGACCCCGACTTAAACGAGCAGTACTTC. Translated: CASSYPLSDPDLNEQYF.

This chain links TRBV3-1 (or the pseudogene TRBV3-2) with TRBJ2-1; 9 bases align to TRBD1. The CDR3 extends over 15 amino acids. V gave up 6 bases and J gave up 10 bases; unmatched junction bases: 13. Germline CDR1 is LGHDT and CDR2 is YNNKEL (reference sequence). The CDR3 DNA sequence: TGTGCCAGCAGACTTACCGGGACAGGGCATTTCGAGCAGTTCTTC. Translated, it gives CASRLTGTGHFEQFF.

This chain joins TRBV3-1 (or the pseudogene TRBV3-2) and TRBJ1-3; no definite D call. The CDR3 loop spans 15 amino acids. The V gene lost 1 base and the J gene lost 1 base, with 8 bases spanning the gap. The germline V gene has CDR1 LGHDT and CDR2 YNNKEL (reference sequence). The CDR3 DNA follows: TGTGCCAGCAGCCAAGGACTTGTGTCTGGAAACACCATATATTTT. Encoded protein: CASSQGLVSGNTIYF.

The J gene is TRBJ1-5, the V gene TRBV19; D ambiguous. The V gene lost 7 bases and the J gene lost 4 bases, with 11 bases spanning the gap. The CDR3 is 13 residues long. The germline V gene has CDR1 LNHDA and CDR2 SQIVND (reference sequence). As DNA, the CDR3 is TGTGCCAGTACCGCGGACGGGAATCAGCCCCAGCATTTT. Its translation is CASTADGNQPQHF.

This clone appeared a few times. The rearrangement uses TRBV7-2 and TRBJ2-3; possibly TRBD1 or TRBD2 for D (6 bases each). Germline V gene data show CDR1 as SGHTA and CDR2 as FQGNSA. There are 15 residues in the CDR3. The ends were cut back, 4 bases at V and 14 bases at J, with 25 bases in the middle. CDR3 nucleotide sequence: TGTGCCAGCAGCTCCGGGAAAGGGGGAAGGGAGGCCATGTATTTT. Its protein is CASSSGKGGREAMYF.

This clone was detected only a few times. The V gene is TRBV11-2, the J gene TRBJ1-6; 9 nucleotides line up with TRBD1. The ends lost 5 bases at V and 10 bases at J; junction bases unmatched: 6. This CDR3 spans 14 amino acids. Germline V gives CDR1 SGHAT, CDR2 FQNNGV. CDR3 amino acids: CASSEGQGGSPLHF. As DNA, the CDR3 is TGTGCCAGCAGCGAGGGACAGGGAGGATCACCCCTCCACTTT. Using reference TRBV11-2 and TRBJ1-6 for the parts outside the CDR3, the full variable domain is EAGVAQSPRYKIIEKRQSVAFWCNPISGHATLYWYQQILGQGPKLLIQFQNNGVVDDSQLPKDRFSAERLKGVDSTLKIQPAKLEDSAVYLCASSEGQGGSPLHFGNGTRLTVT.

DNA for the CDR3: TGTGCCAGCAGTGAAGCGCGTCGGGGCCAGGCGGGTGAGCAGTACTTC. Translated: CASSEARRGQAGEQYF. The rearrangement joins TRBV6-1 to TRBJ2-7, with D perhaps TRBD1 or TRBD2 (5 bases each). Germline V gene lookup returns CDR1 MNHNS and CDR2 SASEGT. V shed 0 bases and J shed 7 bases, with 19 bases lying between them. The CDR3 spans 16 residues.

The chain combines TRBV3-1 (or the pseudogene TRBV3-2) with TRBJ2-7; 13 positions agree with TRBD2. CDR3 length: 15 residues. J was trimmed by 5 bases and V by 2 bases; bases with no gene match: 3. Looked up from germline, CDR1 is LGHDT and CDR2 is YNNKEL (reference sequence). The CDR3 sequence is CASSQRGLAGNEQYF. CDR3 DNA: TGTGCCAGCAGCCAAAGGGGACTAGCGGGAAACGAGCAGTACTTC.

The gene calls are TRBV10-3 and TRBJ2-7; D assignment may be TRBD1 or TRBD2 (7 bases each). Trimming cost V 4 bases and J 0 bases, with 16 bases left between them. CDR1 is ENHRY, CDR2 SYGVKD, per germline. The CDR3 length is 16 residues. The CDR3 nucleotides read TGTGCCATCAGTGGTCAGGGGGGGGTGTTCTCCTACGAGCAGTACTTC. This codes for CAISGQGGVFSYEQYF.